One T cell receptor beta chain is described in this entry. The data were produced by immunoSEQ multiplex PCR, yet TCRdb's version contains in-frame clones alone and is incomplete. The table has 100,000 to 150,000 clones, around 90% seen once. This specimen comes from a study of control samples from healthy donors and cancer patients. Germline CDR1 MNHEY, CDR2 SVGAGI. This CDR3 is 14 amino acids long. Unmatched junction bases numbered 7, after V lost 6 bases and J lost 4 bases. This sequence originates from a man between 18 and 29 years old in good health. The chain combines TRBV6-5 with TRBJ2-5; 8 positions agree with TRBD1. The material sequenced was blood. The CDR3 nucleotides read TGTGCCAGCAGACGGACAGGGAGGACAGAGACCCAGTACTTC. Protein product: CASRRTGRTETQYF.